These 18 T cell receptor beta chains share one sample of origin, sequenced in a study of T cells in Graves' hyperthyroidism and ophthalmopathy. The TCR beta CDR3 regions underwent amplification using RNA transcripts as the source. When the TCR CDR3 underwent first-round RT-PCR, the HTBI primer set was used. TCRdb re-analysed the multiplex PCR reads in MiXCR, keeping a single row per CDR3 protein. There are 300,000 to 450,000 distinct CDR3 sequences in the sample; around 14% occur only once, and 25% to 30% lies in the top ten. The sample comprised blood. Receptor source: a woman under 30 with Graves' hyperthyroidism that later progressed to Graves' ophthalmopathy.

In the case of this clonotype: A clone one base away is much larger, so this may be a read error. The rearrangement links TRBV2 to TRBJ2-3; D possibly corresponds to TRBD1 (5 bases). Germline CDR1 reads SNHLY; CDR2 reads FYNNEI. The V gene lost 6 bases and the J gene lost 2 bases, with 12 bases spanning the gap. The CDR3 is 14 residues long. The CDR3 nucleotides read TGTGCCAGCAGATATGGGGCAGCCACAGATACGCAGTATTTT. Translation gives CASRYGAATDTQYF.

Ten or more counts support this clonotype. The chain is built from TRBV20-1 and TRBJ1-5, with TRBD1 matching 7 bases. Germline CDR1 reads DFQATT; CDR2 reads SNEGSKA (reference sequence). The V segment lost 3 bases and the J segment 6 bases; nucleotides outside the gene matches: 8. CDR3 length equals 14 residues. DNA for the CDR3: TGCAGTGCTAGCCGTGGACAGGCCTCTCAGCCCCAGCATTTT. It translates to CSASRGQASQPQHF.

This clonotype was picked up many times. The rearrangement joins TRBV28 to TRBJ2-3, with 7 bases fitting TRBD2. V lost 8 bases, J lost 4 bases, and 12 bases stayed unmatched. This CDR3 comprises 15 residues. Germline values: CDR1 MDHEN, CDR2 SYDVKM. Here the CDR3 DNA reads TGTGCCAGCCGAGGGGCGGGAGTGGCAGCAGATACGCAGTATTTT. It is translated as CASRGAGVAADTQYF.

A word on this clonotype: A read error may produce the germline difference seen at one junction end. The CDR3 sequence is CASRSGGGNHETQYF. In DNA form, the CDR3 reads TGTGCCAGCAGATCGGGAGGCGGGAACCACGAGACCCAGTACTTC. The V call is TRBV6-1, the J call TRBJ2-5; 7 bases match TRBD2. The CDR3 is 15 residues long. The germline gives CDR1 MNHNS, CDR2 SASEGT.

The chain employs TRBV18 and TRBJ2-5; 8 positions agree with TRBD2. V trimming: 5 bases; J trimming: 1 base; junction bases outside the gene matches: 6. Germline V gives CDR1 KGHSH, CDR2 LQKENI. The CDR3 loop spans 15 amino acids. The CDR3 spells CASSAPGGLQETQYF. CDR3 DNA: TGTGCCAGCTCAGCCCCGGGAGGGCTCCAAGAGACCCAGTACTTC.

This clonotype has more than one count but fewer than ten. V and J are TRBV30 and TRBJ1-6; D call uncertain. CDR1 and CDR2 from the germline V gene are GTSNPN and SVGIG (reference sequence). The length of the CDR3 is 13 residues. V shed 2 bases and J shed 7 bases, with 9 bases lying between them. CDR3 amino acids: CAWSPYINSPLHF. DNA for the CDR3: TGTGCCTGGAGTCCATACATAAATTCACCCCTCCACTTT.

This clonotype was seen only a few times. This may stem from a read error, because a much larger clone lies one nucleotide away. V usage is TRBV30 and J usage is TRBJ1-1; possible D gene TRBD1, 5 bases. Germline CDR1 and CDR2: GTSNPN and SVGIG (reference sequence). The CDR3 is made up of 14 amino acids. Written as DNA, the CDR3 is TGTGCCCGGAGTCGTAAAGGACATTACACTGAAGCTTTCTTT. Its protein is CARSRKGHYTEAFF.

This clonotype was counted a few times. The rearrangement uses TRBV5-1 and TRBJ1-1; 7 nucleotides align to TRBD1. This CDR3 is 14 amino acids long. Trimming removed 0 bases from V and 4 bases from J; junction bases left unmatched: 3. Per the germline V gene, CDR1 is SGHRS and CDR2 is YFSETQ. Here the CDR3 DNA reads TGCGCCAGCAGCTTGGTAGGGGGCGGCACTGAAGCTTTCTTT. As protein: CASSLVGGGTEAFF. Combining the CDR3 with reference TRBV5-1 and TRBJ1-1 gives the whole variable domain KAGVTQTPRYLIKTRGQQVTLSCSPISGHRSVSWYQQTPGQGLQFLFEYFSETQRNKGNFPGRFSGRQFSNSRSEMNVSTLELGDSALYLCASSLVGGGTEAFFGQGTRLTVV.

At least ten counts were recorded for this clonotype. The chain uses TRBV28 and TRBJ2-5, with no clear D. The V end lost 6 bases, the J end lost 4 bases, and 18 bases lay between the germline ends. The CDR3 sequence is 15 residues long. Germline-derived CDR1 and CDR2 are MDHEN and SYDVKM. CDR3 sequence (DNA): TGTGCCAGCAGCCCCCCTCCCCCAGCAGCAGAGACCCAGTACTTC. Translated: CASSPPPPAAETQYF.

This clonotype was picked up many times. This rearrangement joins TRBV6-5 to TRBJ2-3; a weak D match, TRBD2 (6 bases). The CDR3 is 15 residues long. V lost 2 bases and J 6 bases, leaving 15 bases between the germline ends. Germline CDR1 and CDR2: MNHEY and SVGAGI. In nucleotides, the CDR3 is TGTGCCAGCAGTTACGCGGGGCGCCCTATCGATACGCAGTATTTT. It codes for CASSYAGRPIDTQYF.

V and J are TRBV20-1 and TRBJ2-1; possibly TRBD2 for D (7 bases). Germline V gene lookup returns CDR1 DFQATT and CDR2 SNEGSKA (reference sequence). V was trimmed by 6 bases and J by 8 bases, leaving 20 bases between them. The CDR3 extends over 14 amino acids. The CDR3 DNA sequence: TGCAGTGCCAACACCCCGGGGGGCGTCTATGAGCAGTTCTTC. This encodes CSANTPGGVYEQFF.

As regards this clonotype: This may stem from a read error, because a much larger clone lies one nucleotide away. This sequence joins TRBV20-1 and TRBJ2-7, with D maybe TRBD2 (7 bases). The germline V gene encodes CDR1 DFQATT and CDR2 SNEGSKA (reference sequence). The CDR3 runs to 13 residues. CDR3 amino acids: CSARLGGVYERYF. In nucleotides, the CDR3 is TGCAGTGCTAGGTTAGGGGGGGTCTACGAGCGGTACTTC.

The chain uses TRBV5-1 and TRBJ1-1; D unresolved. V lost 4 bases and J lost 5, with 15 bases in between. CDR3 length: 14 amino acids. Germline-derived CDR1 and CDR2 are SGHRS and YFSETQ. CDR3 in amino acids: CASSLTTGGTEAFF. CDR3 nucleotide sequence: TGCGCCAGCAGCCTCACCACCGGAGGGACTGAAGCTTTCTTT.

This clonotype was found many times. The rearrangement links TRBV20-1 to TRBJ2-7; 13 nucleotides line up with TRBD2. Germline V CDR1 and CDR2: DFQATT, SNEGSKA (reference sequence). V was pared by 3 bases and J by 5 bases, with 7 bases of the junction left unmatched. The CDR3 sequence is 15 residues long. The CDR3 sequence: CSARSGTSGTNEQYF. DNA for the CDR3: TGCAGTGCTAGGTCCGGGACTAGCGGGACCAACGAGCAGTACTTC.

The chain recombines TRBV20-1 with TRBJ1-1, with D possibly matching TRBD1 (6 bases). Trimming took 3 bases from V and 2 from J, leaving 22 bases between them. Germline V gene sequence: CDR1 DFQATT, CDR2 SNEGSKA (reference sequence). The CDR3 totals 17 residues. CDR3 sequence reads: CSASYLGAGRGNTEAFF. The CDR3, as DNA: TGCAGTGCTAGCTATCTGGGGGCTGGAAGGGGCAACACTGAAGCTTTCTTT.

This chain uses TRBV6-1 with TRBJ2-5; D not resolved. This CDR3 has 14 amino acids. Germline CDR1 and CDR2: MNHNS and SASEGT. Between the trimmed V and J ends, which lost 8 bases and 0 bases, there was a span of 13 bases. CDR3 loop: CASASGPDQETQYF. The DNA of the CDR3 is TGTGCCAGCGCAAGTGGGCCAGACCAAGAGACCCAGTACTTC.

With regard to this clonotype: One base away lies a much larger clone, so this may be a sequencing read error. The CDR3 reads CATRGQGNTGELFF. The CDR3 DNA is TGTGCCACCAGGGGACAGGGGAACACCGGGGAGCTGTTTTTT. The chain carries TRBV24-1 and TRBJ2-2; the match to TRBD1 covers 9 bases. V lost 7 bases, J lost 1 base, and 0 bases stayed unmatched. The length of the CDR3 is 14 residues. CDR1 and CDR2 from the germline V gene are KGHDR and SFDVKD.

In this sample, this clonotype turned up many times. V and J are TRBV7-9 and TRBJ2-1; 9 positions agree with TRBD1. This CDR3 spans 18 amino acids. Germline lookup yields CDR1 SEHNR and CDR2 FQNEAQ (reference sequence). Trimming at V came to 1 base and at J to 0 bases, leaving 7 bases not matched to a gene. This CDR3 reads CASSLEGLQGASYNEQFF. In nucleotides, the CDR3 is TGTGCCAGCAGCTTAGAGGGCCTACAGGGGGCCTCCTACAATGAGCAGTTCTTC. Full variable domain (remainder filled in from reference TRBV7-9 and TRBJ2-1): DTGVSQNPRHKITKRGQNVTFRCDPISEHNRLYWYRQTLGQGPEFLTYFQNEAQLEKSRLLSDRFSAERPKGSFSTLEIQRTEQGDSAMYLCASSLEGLQGASYNEQFFGPGTRLTVL.